This T cell receptor beta chain appears in the sequencing data of a study of blood T cell repertoires in COVID-19. Background on the study: Samples came from the United States, Italy and Spain, spanning acute and convalescent COVID-19. T cells, B-cell-depleted T cells, or PBMCs supplied cDNA or gDNA.

Germline V CDR1 and CDR2: KGHSH, LQKENI. CDR3 length: 16 residues. Trimming removed 1 base from V and 2 bases from J, with 14 bases in between. Per the original methods: Scientists estimated how many nucleated cells there were by amplifying reference gene primers. Only in-frame clones appear in the TCRdb table, and some are missing; sequencing was by immunoSEQ multiplex PCR. The D gene and trimming were derived from the DNA, and the V and J assignments and clone size from that table. The sample contains about 19,000 clones, around nine tenths of which appear only once. The source material was peripheral blood. The V gene is TRBV18, the J gene TRBJ2-5, with D possibly TRBD1 on 5 matching bases. This receptor was identified in a human donor in a cohort sampled during active COVID-19. The CDR3 spells CASSPRSAGPQETQYF. DNA for the CDR3: TGTGCCAGCTCACCACGTTCGGCAGGGCCGCAAGAGACCCAGTACTTC.